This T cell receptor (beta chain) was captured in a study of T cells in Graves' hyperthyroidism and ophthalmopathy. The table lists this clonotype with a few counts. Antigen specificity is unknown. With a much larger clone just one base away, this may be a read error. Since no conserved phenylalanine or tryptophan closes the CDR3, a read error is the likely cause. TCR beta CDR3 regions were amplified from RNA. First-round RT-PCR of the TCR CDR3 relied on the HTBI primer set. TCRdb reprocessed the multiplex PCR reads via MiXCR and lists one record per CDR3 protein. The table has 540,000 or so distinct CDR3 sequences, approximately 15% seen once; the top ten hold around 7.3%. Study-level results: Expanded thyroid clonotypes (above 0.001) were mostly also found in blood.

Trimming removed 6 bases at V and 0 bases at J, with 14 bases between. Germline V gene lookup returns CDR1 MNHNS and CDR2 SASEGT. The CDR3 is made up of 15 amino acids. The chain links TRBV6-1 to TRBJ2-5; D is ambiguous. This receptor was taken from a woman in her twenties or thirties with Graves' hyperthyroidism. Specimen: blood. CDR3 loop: CASRRTTAYQETQYL. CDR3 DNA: TGTGCCAGCAGACGCACGACCGCGTACCAAGAGACCCAGTACTTG.